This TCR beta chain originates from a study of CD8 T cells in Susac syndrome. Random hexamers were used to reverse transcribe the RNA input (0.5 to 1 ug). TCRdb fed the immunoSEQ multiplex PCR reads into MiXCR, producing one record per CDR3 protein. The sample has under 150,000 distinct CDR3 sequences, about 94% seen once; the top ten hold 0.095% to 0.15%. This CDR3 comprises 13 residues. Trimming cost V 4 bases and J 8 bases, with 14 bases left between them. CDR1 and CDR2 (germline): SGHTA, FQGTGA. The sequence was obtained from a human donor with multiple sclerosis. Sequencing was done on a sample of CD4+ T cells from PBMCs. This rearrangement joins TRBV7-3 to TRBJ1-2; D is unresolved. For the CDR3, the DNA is TGTGCCAGCAGCTCCACACGGACGGGGGGCTACACCTTC. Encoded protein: CASSSTRTGGYTF.